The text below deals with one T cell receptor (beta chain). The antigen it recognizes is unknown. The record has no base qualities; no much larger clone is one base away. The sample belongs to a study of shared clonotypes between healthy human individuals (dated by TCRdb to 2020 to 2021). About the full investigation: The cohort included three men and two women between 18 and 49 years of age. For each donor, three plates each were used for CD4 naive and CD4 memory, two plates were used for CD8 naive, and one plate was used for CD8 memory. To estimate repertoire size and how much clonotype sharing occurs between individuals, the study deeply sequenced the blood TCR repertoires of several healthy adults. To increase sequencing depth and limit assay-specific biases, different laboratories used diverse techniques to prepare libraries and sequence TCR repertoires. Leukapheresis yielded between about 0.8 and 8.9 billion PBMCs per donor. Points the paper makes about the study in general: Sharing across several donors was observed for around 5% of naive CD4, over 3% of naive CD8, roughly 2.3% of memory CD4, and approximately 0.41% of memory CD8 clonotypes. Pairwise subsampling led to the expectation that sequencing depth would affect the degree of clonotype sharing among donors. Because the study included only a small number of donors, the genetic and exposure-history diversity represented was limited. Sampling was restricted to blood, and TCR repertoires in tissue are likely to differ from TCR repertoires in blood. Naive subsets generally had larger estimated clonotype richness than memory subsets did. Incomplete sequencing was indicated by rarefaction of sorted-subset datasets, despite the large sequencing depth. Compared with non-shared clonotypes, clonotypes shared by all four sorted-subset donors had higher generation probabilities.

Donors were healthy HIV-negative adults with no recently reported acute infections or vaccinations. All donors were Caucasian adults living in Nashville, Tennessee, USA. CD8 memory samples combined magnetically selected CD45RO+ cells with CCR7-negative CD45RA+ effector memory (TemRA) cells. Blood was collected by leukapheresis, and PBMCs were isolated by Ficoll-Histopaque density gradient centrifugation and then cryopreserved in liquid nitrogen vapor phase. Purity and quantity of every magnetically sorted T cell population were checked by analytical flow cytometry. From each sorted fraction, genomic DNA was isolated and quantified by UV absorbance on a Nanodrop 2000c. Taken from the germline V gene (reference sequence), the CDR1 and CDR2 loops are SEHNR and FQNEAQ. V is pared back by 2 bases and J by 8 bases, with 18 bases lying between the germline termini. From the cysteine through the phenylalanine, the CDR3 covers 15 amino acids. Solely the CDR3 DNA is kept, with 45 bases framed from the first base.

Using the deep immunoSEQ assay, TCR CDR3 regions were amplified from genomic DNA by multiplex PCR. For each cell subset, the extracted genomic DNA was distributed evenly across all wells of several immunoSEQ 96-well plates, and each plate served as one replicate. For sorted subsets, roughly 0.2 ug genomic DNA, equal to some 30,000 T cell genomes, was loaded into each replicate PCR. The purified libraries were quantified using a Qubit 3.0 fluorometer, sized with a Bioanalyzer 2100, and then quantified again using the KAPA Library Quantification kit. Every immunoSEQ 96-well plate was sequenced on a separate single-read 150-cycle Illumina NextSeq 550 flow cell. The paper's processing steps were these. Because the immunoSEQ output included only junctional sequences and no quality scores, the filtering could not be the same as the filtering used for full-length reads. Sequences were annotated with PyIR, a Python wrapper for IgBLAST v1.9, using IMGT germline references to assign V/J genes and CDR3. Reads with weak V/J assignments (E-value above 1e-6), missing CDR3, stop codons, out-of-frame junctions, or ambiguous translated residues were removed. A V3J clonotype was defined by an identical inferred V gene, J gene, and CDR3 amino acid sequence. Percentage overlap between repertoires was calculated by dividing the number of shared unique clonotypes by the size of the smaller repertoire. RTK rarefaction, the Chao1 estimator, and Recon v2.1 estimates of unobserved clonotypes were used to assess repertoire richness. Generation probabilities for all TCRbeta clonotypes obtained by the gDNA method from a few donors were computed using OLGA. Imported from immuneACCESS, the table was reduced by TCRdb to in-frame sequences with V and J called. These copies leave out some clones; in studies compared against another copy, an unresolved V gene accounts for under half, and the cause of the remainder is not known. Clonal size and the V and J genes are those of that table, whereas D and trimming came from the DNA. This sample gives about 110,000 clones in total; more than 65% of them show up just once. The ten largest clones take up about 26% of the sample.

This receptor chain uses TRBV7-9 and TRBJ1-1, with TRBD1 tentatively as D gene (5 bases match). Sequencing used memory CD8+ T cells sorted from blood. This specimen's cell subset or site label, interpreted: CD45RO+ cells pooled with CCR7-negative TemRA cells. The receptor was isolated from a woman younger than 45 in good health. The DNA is TGTGCCAGCAGCTTATCCTCGGGGGGGTTTAAAGAAGCTTTCTTT. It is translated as CASSLSSGGFKEAFF.